What follows are 32 T cell receptor beta chains derived from one specimen sequenced in a study of blood T cell repertoires in COVID-19. The repertoire was sequenced with immunoSEQ multiplex PCR; TCRdb's copy has only in-frame clones and lacks some. The top ten hold 4.6% of the sample, which has around 270,000 clones, around 89% seen once. The specimen sequenced was peripheral blood. The receptors come from a man aged 35-49 years with acute or convalescent COVID-19.

The chain carries TRBV21-1 and TRBJ1-2. TRBV21-1 is given as a pseudogene. The CDR3 is 17 residues long. The CDR3: CAQQQIPGGKKGDGYTF. The CDR3 DNA reads TGTGCCCAGCAGCAAATCCCAGGAGGGAAGAAAGGGGATGGCTACACCTTC.

J is TRBJ1-3 and V is TRBV6-1, with D tentatively TRBD1 (6 bases). V gave up 2 bases and J gave up 4 bases, with 15 bases separating them. This CDR3 is built from 16 residues. Germline V CDR1 and CDR2: MNHNS, SASEGT. The CDR3 is CASSELTGSIGNTIYF. CDR3 DNA: TGTGCCAGCAGTGAACTTACAGGGTCAATCGGAAACACCATATATTTT.

Worth noting for this clone: Additional DNA sequences in this sample encode the identical CDR3. CDR3 protein: CASSLGGMNTEAFF. For the CDR3, the DNA is TGTGCCAGCAGCTTGGGGGGTATGAACACTGAAGCTTTCTTT. The chain is built from TRBV7-8 and TRBJ1-1; D is perhaps TRBD1 (5 bases). This CDR3 is 14 amino acids long. Trimming shortened V by 3 bases and J by 0 bases, and 8 bases separated the two germline ends. Per the germline V gene, CDR1 is SGHVS and CDR2 is FQNEAQ.

This clone came up once. The V gene is TRBV7-3, the J gene TRBJ2-3; 10 positions agree with TRBD2. Germline loops: CDR1 SGHTA, CDR2 FQGTGA. The ends lost 5 bases at V and 2 bases at J; junction bases unmatched: 13. This CDR3 contains 18 residues. The CDR3 sequence: CASSPRGHSGGITDTQYF. CDR3 DNA sequence: TGTGCCAGCAGCCCCAGGGGTCATAGCGGGGGGATCACAGATACGCAGTATTTT.

The chain employs TRBV11-2 and TRBJ1-3; TRBD1 matches at 7 bases. This CDR3 is 17 amino acids long. The V gene's germline CDR1 is SGHAT and CDR2 FQNNGV. J gave up 3 bases and V 1 base, and 9 bases lay outside the gene matches. The CDR3, as DNA: TGTGCCAGCAGCTTAGTTTCGGACAGGCCTTATGGAAACACCATATATTTT. This encodes CASSLVSDRPYGNTIYF.

This chain joins TRBV2 and TRBJ1-5; 10 bases fit TRBD1. Trimming removed 6 bases from V and 4 bases from J; junction bases left unmatched: 6. CDR1 SNHLY and CDR2 FYNNEI come from the germline V gene. The CDR3 consists of 15 residues. As DNA, the CDR3 is TGTGCCAGCAGCGGACAGGGGGAGCGGAATCAGCCCCAGCATTTT. Its translation is CASSGQGERNQPQHF.

V is TRBV5-4 and J is TRBJ2-1; TRBD1 matches 10 bases. Germline V gives CDR1 SGHNT, CDR2 YYREEE (reference sequence). The CDR3 extends over 13 amino acids. The V segment lost 3 bases and the J segment 11 bases; nucleotides outside the gene matches: 5. The CDR3 reads CASSYGTGVQQFF. In DNA, the CDR3 is TGTGCCAGCAGCTACGGGACAGGGGTACAGCAGTTCTTC.

The chain joins TRBV7-4 to TRBJ1-3; 7 nucleotides agree with TRBD1. The ends lost 0 bases at V and 0 bases at J; junction bases unmatched: 20. Germline assignment: CDR1 SGHVT and CDR2 SQSDAQ. The CDR3 is 22 residues long. The CDR3 DNA follows: TGTGCCAGCAGCTTAGCGCTCTCCCGGGTAGGGGGCCGGGGGTGCTCTGGAAACACCATATATTTT. It encodes CASSLALSRVGGRGCSGNTIYF.

The chain links TRBV4-2 to TRBJ1-5; D is perhaps TRBD1 (6 bases). The CDR3 covers 15 residues. Germline V gives CDR1 LGHNA, CDR2 YNFKEQ. V was cut by 4 bases and J by 3 bases, with 13 bases left in between. The CDR3 region is CASSLDHRANQPQHF. For the CDR3, the DNA is TGTGCCAGCAGCCTCGACCACAGGGCCAATCAGCCCCAGCATTTT.

The rearrangement links TRBV5-6 to TRBJ1-4; D remains unclear. V was shortened by 4 bases and J by 0 bases, with 13 bases between the two germline ends. The CDR3 is 16 residues long. The germline V gene encodes CDR1 SGHDT and CDR2 YYEEEE. CDR3 sequence (DNA): TGTGCCAGCAGCCCCGCAGGAGGCTCAACTAATGAAAAACTGTTTTTT. Amino acids: CASSPAGGSTNEKLFF.

In its sample, this clone was seen a few times. The V gene is TRBV5-1, the J gene TRBJ1-2; TRBD1 agrees at 7 bases. V shed 0 bases, J shed 8 bases, and the junction held 7 bases outside the gene matches. The CDR3 is 14 residues long. The germline V gene encodes CDR1 SGHRS and CDR2 YFSETQ. The CDR3 sequence: CASSLDRGGEGYTF. The DNA for the CDR3 is TGCGCCAGCAGCTTGGACAGGGGAGGTGAAGGCTACACCTTC.

The V call is TRBV24-1, the J call TRBJ2-7; 7 bases map to TRBD2. The ends lost 9 bases at V and 7 bases at J; junction bases unmatched: 2. The CDR3 spans 10 residues. CDR1 is KGHDR and CDR2 is SFDVKD in the germline V gene. The chain's CDR3 is CATPGGEQYF. The CDR3 DNA follows: TGTGCCACCCCCGGGGGGGAGCAGTACTTC.

The V call is TRBV5-1, the J call TRBJ1-3, with 8 nucleotides matching TRBD1. V dropped 5 bases and J dropped 4; count of bases not matched to a gene: 5. The CDR3 length is 14 residues. Germline V CDR1 and CDR2: SGHRS, YFSETQ. For the CDR3, the DNA is TGCGCCAGCAGTCAACAGGGGGACGGAAACACCATATATTTT. The encoded protein is CASSQQGDGNTIYF.

The CDR3 here is CASGTGGFYEQYF. In nucleotides, the CDR3 is TGTGCCAGCGGGACAGGGGGCTTTTACGAGCAGTACTTC. The chain couples TRBV6-5 to TRBJ2-7; 12 positions agree with TRBD1. The length of the CDR3 is 13 residues. J lost 4 bases, V lost 8 bases, and 3 bases had no gene match. The germline CDR1 and CDR2 sequences are MNHEY and SVGAGI.

V is TRBV1 and J is TRBJ2-7; the DNA was not used to check the table's D call, TRBD2. TRBV1 is a documented pseudogene. The CDR3 loop spans 16 amino acids. The CDR3 sequence: CTSSQEGRGLSYEQYF. CDR3 nucleotides: TGCACCAGCAGCCAAGAAGGGCGGGGACTCTCCTACGAGCAGTACTTC.

The chain uses TRBV3-1 (or the pseudogene TRBV3-2) and TRBJ1-1; 11 positions match TRBD1. In germline, CDR1 is LGHDT, CDR2 YNNKEL (reference sequence). This CDR3 has 14 residues. The ends lost 4 bases at V and 6 bases at J; junction bases unmatched: 4. The CDR3 bases are TGTGCCAGCAGCCGCGGGACAGGGGGGGCTGAAGCTTTCTTT. Translated: CASSRGTGGAEAFF.

V and J are TRBV7-6 and TRBJ2-2; the match to TRBD2 covers 8 bases. CDR3 length: 18 residues. CDR1 SGHVS and CDR2 FNYEAQ come from the germline V gene. J gave up 1 base and V 4 bases, and 11 bases lay outside the gene matches. The CDR3 spells CASSSFSGGLRNTGELFF. In DNA form, the CDR3 reads TGTGCCAGCAGCTCCTTTTCGGGGGGGCTGAGGAACACCGGGGAGCTGTTTTTT.

The DNA of the CDR3 is TGTGCCAGCAGCTTAACCGGGACAGGTACCTACGAGCAGTACTTC. It yields the protein CASSLTGTGTYEQYF. V is TRBV3-1 (or the pseudogene TRBV3-2) and J is TRBJ2-7, with 8 bases identical to TRBD1. The trim removed 5 bases at V and 2 bases at J, leaving 8 bases unmatched. Germline V gene sequence: CDR1 LGHDT, CDR2 YNNKEL (reference sequence). This CDR3 contains 15 residues.

The V call is TRBV6-5, the J call TRBJ2-7, with D maybe TRBD1 (6 bases). Germline-derived CDR1 and CDR2 are MNHEY and SVGAGI. The CDR3 runs to 14 residues. Trimming cost V 4 bases and J 2 bases, with 12 bases left between them. The chain's CDR3 is CASSSRQAPYEQYF. CDR3 bases: TGTGCCAGCAGTTCCCGACAGGCGCCCTACGAGCAGTACTTC.

This chain links TRBV5-1 with TRBJ2-2; TRBD1 might be the D (6 bases). Trimming removed 4 bases from V and 8 bases from J, with 12 bases in between. In germline, CDR1 is SGHRS, CDR2 YFSETQ. CDR3 size: 13 residues. This chain's CDR3 is CASSPGVRGELFF. CDR3 nucleotide sequence: TGCGCCAGCAGCCCAGGGGTTCGGGGGGAGCTGTTTTTT.

V usage is TRBV2 and J usage is TRBJ2-7, with TRBD2 matching over 8 bases. CDR3 length: 18 amino acids. The germline V gene encodes CDR1 SNHLY and CDR2 FYNNEI. Trimming at V came to 5 bases and at J to 2 bases, leaving 17 bases not matched to a gene. The DNA of the CDR3 is TGTGCCAGCAGTCCCTTCCCTGCAGGTAGCGGGGAACCCTACGAGCAGTACTTC. Its protein is CASSPFPAGSGEPYEQYF.

The V gene is TRBV30, the J gene TRBJ2-3, with D possibly matching TRBD2 (7 bases). The CDR3 length is 14 residues. CDR1 and CDR2 from the germline V gene are GTSNPN and SVGIG (reference sequence). Trimming cost V 0 bases and J 4 bases, with 11 bases left between them. The CDR3 region has the DNA TGTGCCTGGAGTGTACAGGGAGGGGCAGATACGCAGTATTTT. Translated: CAWSVQGGADTQYF.

This chain joins TRBV4-2 and TRBJ2-3, with a possible D match to TRBD1 (6 bases). Germline loops: CDR1 LGHNA, CDR2 YNFKEQ. The CDR3 is 13 amino acids. The V gene lost 4 bases and the J gene lost 5 bases, with 10 bases spanning the gap. The CDR3 sequence: CASSREQGDTQYF. Here the CDR3 DNA reads TGTGCCAGCAGCCGAGAACAGGGAGATACGCAGTATTTT.

The chain joins TRBV27 to TRBJ1-1, with TRBD1 matching over 7 bases. The CDR3 loop spans 16 amino acids. From germline, CDR1 is MNHEY and CDR2 SMNVEV (reference sequence). With 5 bases clipped from V and 3 bases from J, the junction kept 12 bases outside the gene matches. The CDR3 nucleotides are TGTGCCAGCAGTGGCTACAGGCGGCAGGGGGACACTGAAGCTTTCTTT. This translates into CASSGYRRQGDTEAFF.

The rearrangement links TRBV7-9 to TRBJ1-1, with TRBD1 matching 7 bases. The junction had 6 bases not matched to a gene; V was cut back by 5 bases and J by 9 bases. The CDR3 length is 12 residues. Germline V lookup: CDR1 SEHNR, CDR2 FQNEAQ (reference sequence). CDR3 bases: TGTGCCAGCAGCCCTCAACAGGGGAAAGCTTTCTTT. This sequence encodes CASSPQQGKAFF.

With respect to this clone: Other DNA sequences in the sample encode the same CDR3. This chain links TRBV3-1 (or the pseudogene TRBV3-2) with TRBJ2-7; no clear D. The CDR3 totals 12 residues. In germline, CDR1 is LGHDT, CDR2 YNNKEL (reference sequence). Trimming took off 3 bases at V and 0 bases at J, with 3 bases between the two ends. In nucleotides, the CDR3 is TGTGCCAGCAGCCACCTCTCCTACGAGCAGTACTTC. This translates into CASSHLSYEQYF.

This clone has only one observation. The chain carries TRBV6-5 and TRBJ1-6; no reliable D call. CDR3 length: 15 residues. The V end lost 6 bases, the J end lost 5 bases, and 14 bases lay between the germline ends. Germline-derived CDR1 and CDR2 are MNHEY and SVGAGI. CDR3 in DNA: TGTGCCAGCAGAGTATCACAGTTGCATAATTCACCCCTCCACTTT. It translates to CASRVSQLHNSPLHF.

The rearrangement uses TRBV19 and TRBJ1-1; TRBD1 matches at 8 bases. The CDR3 spans 14 residues. Germline trimming cut 6 bases from V and 7 bases from J; bases unmatched to any gene: 10. Germline V CDR1 and CDR2: LNHDA, SQIVND (reference sequence). The CDR3 coding sequence is TGTGCCAGTAGCCCCATGGGGGGGACAGGTGAAGCTTTCTTT. This encodes CASSPMGGTGEAFF.

The chain is built from TRBV4-2 and TRBJ2-3; 8 bases are a match to TRBD2. With 0 bases clipped from V and 5 bases from J, the junction kept 10 bases outside the gene matches. The CDR3 has 17 amino acids. Germline lookup yields CDR1 LGHNA and CDR2 YNFKEQ. The CDR3 bases are TGTGCCAGCAGCCAAGACATGAGCGGGGGCTCGGGAGATACGCAGTATTTT. Its protein is CASSQDMSGGSGDTQYF.

The J gene is TRBJ1-5, the V gene TRBV12-3 or TRBV12-4, with 7 bases identical to TRBD1. V lost 6 bases, J lost 5 bases, and 4 bases stayed unmatched. The CDR3 covers 13 residues. The CDR3 protein is CASRGQNDQPQHF. The CDR3 DNA reads TGTGCCAGCAGGGGACAGAATGATCAGCCCCAGCATTTT.

This clone was observed a handful of times. The genes are TRBV15 and TRBJ1-5; D is perhaps TRBD1 (6 bases). Trimming left V 3 bases short and J 5 bases short, with 11 bases between. This CDR3 is built from 14 residues. Per germline, CDR1 LNHNV and CDR2 YYDKDF (reference sequence). CDR3 amino acids: CATSSLQGDQPQHF. The CDR3 DNA follows: TGTGCCACCAGCAGTCTACAGGGTGATCAGCCCCAGCATTTT.

This rearrangement joins TRBV4-1 to TRBJ2-7, with a weak D call TRBD1 (6 bases). The CDR3 consists of 14 residues. In germline, CDR1 is MGHRA, CDR2 YSYEKL. V lost 3 bases and J lost 3, with 12 bases in between. The CDR3 DNA reads TGCGCCAGCAGCCATAGGGACACCGACTACGAGCAGTACTTC. Translating gives CASSHRDTDYEQYF.